This T cell receptor (beta chain) originates from a study of T cells after yellow fever vaccination (dated by TCRdb to about 2019). In terms of the full investigation: Staining for CD3, CD45RA, CCR7 and CD95 was used to sort memory subsets (EM, EMRA, CM and Tscm) on a BD FACS Aria III. Libraries from fractions with low cell numbers were prepared with the SMART-Seq v4 Ultra Low Input RNA kit. To follow T-cell clones before and after both primary and booster YFV17D yellow fever vaccination, bulk TCR alpha and beta repertoires underwent longitudinal sequencing. Two healthy male donors, one aged 18 to 30 and one aged 30 to 40 years, made up the cohort. Bulk PBMC replicates and cell subsets were isolated from blood drawn at multiple timepoints before and after both primary and secondary immunization. Sorting of memory subsets took place on days 0, 15 and 45 and at 18 months after primary vaccination, as well as on days 0, 15 and 45 after the 30-year booster.

Overall study outcomes, separate from this receptor: Compared with the primary T-cell response, the secondary T-cell response was weaker but faster, peaking on day 5 rather than day 15. After the booster, most of the clones that had expanded following primary vaccination were detected again (roughly 97% of CD4 and roughly 88% of CD8), which suggests that memory was broadly maintained. Only two donors were included in the study, so the extent to which the findings can be generalized is limited. A small fraction of clonotypes appeared in both the CD4 and CD8 compartments, likely as a result of convergent recombination. FACS-sorted repertoires could contain abundant contaminating clonotypes from the bulk population, so computational filtering was required. In the sorted memory subsets on day 0, nearly all of the vaccine-responding clonotypes fell below detection.

For CDR1 and CDR2, the germline V gene lists SQVTM and ANQGSEA. V and J lose 1 base and 0 bases, and a span of 6 bases separates them. The cysteine opens and the phenylalanine closes a CDR3 of 13 amino acids. The kept DNA is CDR3 alone, 39 bases in frame from the first base. The sample holds many counts of this clonotype. Base quality data are lacking; no much larger clone is found one base away. TCR cDNA was made using 5'RACE template switching, a step that added a universal primer site and unique molecular identifiers. Priming of cDNA synthesis was performed from both the TCR alpha and TCR beta constant segments. Libraries were amplified in two PCR steps, with sample barcodes and sequencing adapters added in the second step. Sequencing of libraries was done on Illumina HiSeq 2500 (2x100 bp) or NovaSeq (2x150 bp). Regarding the original processing steps: MIGEC handled demultiplexing of reads and collapsing into UMI consensus sequences, while MiXCR performed V(D)J alignment. Vaccine-responding clonotypes were defined with edgeR using replicate PBMC samples, requiring FDR below 0.01 and a log2 fold change above 5 up to day 15. CD4 or CD8 identity was assigned to each bulk clonotype according to whether the clonotype was present at higher abundance in the sequenced CD4 repertoire or the sequenced CD8 repertoire. To estimate how each clone was distributed across memory phenotypes, clonotype frequencies in memory subsets were weighted by FACS-sorted cell numbers. TCRdb reworked the public reads: Q25 trimming with fastp, MiXCR clone assembly, productive beta chains retained. Every entry covers one CDR3 protein and lists the most common genes and DNA from its rows. These V and J calls derive from TCRdb rather than the authors' analysis. The sample data list over 20,000 distinct CDR3 sequences, and 5.5% of these were observed just once. The top ten clonotypes cover about 12% of the sample.

This specimen's treatment or condition label, interpreted: live attenuated yellow fever vaccine strain. PBMCs were isolated from peripheral blood using a standard Ficoll-Paque protocol. RNA from sorted memory subsets was extracted with the RNeasy Micro Kit. The specimen was PBMCs, either bulk or a sorted T-cell subset (CD4+, CD8+, memory, or dextramer-sorted; not recorded which), collected 15 days after the yellow fever booster vaccination. The chain was built from TRBV29-1 and TRBJ1-2, with the D gene too uncertain to name. This TCR was sampled from a man aged 25 to 45 who received the YFV17D yellow fever vaccine. The CDR3 here reads CSVEGPSNYGYTF. The DNA reads TGCAGCGTTGAAGGTCCCTCTAACTATGGCTACACCTTC.